Listed here are 14 T cell receptor beta chains from one sample, sequenced in a study of shared clonotypes between healthy human individuals (dated by TCRdb to about 2020). Libraries were prepared through the immunoSEQ multiplex PCR assay. This immuneACCESS table, as held by TCRdb, lists in-frame sequences with V and J called but not all clones. Of the missing ones, under half trace to an unresolved V gene in checked studies; the others have no known cause. A total of around 600,000 clones appear in this sample, 85% to 95% of them only once. Around 0.12% of the sample is taken by the ten largest. CD8 naive samples were CD45RO-negative cells positively selected for CCR7, giving a CD45RA+CCR7+ population that excluded TemRA cells. The sequencing input was naive CD8+ T cells sorted from blood. Sample cell subset or site, as interpreted from the label and publication: CD45RA+CCR7+. The receptor set was obtained from a woman aged 30 to 39 in good health.

The chain recombines TRBV11-1 with TRBJ2-7; D is possibly TRBD1 or TRBD2 (5 bases each). V lost 5 bases and J lost 2, with 13 bases in between. Looked up from germline, CDR1 is SGHAT and CDR2 is FQDESV (reference sequence). The CDR3 is 14 amino acids. As DNA, the CDR3 is TGTGCCAGCAGCACCCCGGGGCCCACCTACGAGCAGTACTTC. Protein: CASSTPGPTYEQYF.

As concerns this clone: The sample contains more than one DNA sequence encoding this CDR3. CDR3 nucleotide sequence: TGCGCCAGCAGCCAAGTAGAAGTTGGCTACGAGCAGTACTTC. This sequence encodes CASSQVEVGYEQYF. The chain links TRBV4-1 to TRBJ2-7; D call uncertain. The germline V gene has CDR1 MGHRA and CDR2 YSYEKL. The CDR3 has 14 amino acids. Trimming left V 1 base short and J 3 bases short, with 10 bases between.

The V and J genes are TRBV11-2 and TRBJ2-7; maybe TRBD2 (6 bases). This CDR3 region has 16 residues. From germline, CDR1 is SGHAT and CDR2 FQNNGV. V lost 1 base, J lost 5 bases, and 18 bases lay in between. The CDR3 region is CASSLALGGDKNEQYF. The CDR3 DNA reads TGTGCCAGCAGCTTAGCTTTGGGGGGAGATAAGAACGAGCAGTACTTC.

The V gene is TRBV5-4, the J gene TRBJ1-2; 7 nucleotides agree with TRBD1. The junction had 19 bases not matched to a gene; V was cut back by 0 bases and J by 8 bases. The CDR3 length is 18 residues. Germline V gives CDR1 SGHNT, CDR2 YYREEE (reference sequence). As DNA, the CDR3 is TGTGCCAGCAGCTTGGAGGGTCAGGGGGTCCCGCGCGACCGGGGCTACACCTTC. Residues: CASSLEGQGVPRDRGYTF.

This chain uses TRBV25-1 with TRBJ1-1; D gene unclear. The CDR3 spans 13 residues. Trimming took off 6 bases at V and 1 base at J, with 9 bases between the two ends. Looked up from germline, CDR1 is MGHDK and CDR2 is SYGVNS. CDR3 sequence reads: CASSRVSNTEAFF. For the CDR3, the DNA is TGTGCCAGCAGCCGGGTCTCGAACACTGAAGCTTTCTTT.

CDR3 DNA: TGTGCCAGCAGAGCCAGCCGGGACAGGGGAATGGGGGAGCAGTACTTC. It translates to CASRASRDRGMGEQYF. The chain couples TRBV2 to TRBJ2-7, with TRBD1 matching over 10 bases. The germline gives CDR1 SNHLY, CDR2 FYNNEI. This CDR3 is built from 16 residues. J was trimmed by 7 bases and V by 6 bases; bases with no gene match: 15.

The rearrangement links TRBV11-2 to TRBJ2-1; TRBD1 aligns across 8 bases. The CDR3 is 15 amino acids. Trimming removed 4 bases from V and 4 bases from J; junction bases left unmatched: 6. Looked up from germline, CDR1 is SGHAT and CDR2 is FQNNGV. CDR3 loop: CASSSKTGAYNEQFF. In DNA, the CDR3 is TGTGCCAGCAGCTCCAAGACAGGGGCTTACAATGAGCAGTTCTTC.

The CDR3 DNA is TGTGCCACCAGCAGCTCTAGCGGGAGGGCCCTTGGCGCCTACGAGCAGTACTTC. Protein: CATSSSSGRALGAYEQYF. The chain carries TRBV15 and TRBJ2-7; 12 nucleotides match TRBD2. The CDR3 has 18 amino acids. From germline, CDR1 is LNHNV and CDR2 YYDKDF (reference sequence). V was clipped by 3 bases and J by 2 bases; unmatched bases: 11.

The V gene is TRBV25-1, the J gene TRBJ1-5, with D perhaps matching TRBD1 (5 bases). This CDR3 contains 15 residues. Trimming left V 3 bases short and J 8 bases short, with 17 bases between. Germline loops: CDR1 MGHDK, CDR2 SYGVNS. The CDR3 loop is CASSDARDASKPQHF. The CDR3 bases are TGTGCCAGCAGTGATGCCAGGGATGCATCAAAGCCCCAGCATTTT.

As for this clone: The same CDR3 also results from other DNA sequences found in this sample. J is TRBJ2-7 and V is TRBV5-4, with 7 bases that match TRBD2. The length of the CDR3 is 13 residues. V gave up 2 bases and J gave up 4 bases; unmatched junction bases: 3. The germline V gene has CDR1 SGHNT and CDR2 YYREEE (reference sequence). Here the CDR3 DNA reads TGTGCCAGCAGCTTCGGGGGGACTTACGAGCAGTACTTC. The encoded protein is CASSFGGTYEQYF.

The V call is TRBV7-3, the J call TRBJ2-7; maybe TRBD2 (6 bases). CDR3 length: 14 residues. Trimming took 2 bases from V and 5 from J, leaving 13 bases between them. CDR1 SGHTA and CDR2 FQGTGA come from the germline V gene. CDR3 in DNA: TGTGCCAGCAGCTTAGTTTTTAGCGGCGACGAGCAGTACTTC. It is translated as CASSLVFSGDEQYF. The full variable domain, its missing parts supplied by reference TRBV7-3 and TRBJ2-7, is GAGVSQTPSNKVTEKGKYVELRCDPISGHTALYWYRQSLGQGPEFLIYFQGTGAADDSGLPNDRFFAVRPEGSVSTLKIQRTERGDSAVYLCASSLVFSGDEQYFGPGTRLTVT.

The V call is TRBV5-4, the J call TRBJ2-7; a weak D match, TRBD2 (7 bases). Germline V gene data show CDR1 as SGHNT and CDR2 as YYREEE (reference sequence). This CDR3 contains 14 residues. Trimming took 0 bases from V and 6 from J, leaving 13 bases between them. CDR3 nucleotides: TGTGCCAGCAGCTTGGGACGGGCGGGGGCCGAGCAGTACTTC. Protein product: CASSLGRAGAEQYF.

The rearrangement joins TRBV6-1 to TRBJ1-5; D unresolved. The CDR3 runs to 14 residues. Trimming shortened V by 2 bases and J by 0 bases, and 5 bases separated the two germline ends. The V gene's germline CDR1 is MNHNS and CDR2 SASEGT. The CDR3 loop is CASSELYSNQPQHF. The CDR3, as DNA: TGTGCCAGCAGTGAATTGTATAGCAATCAGCCCCAGCATTTT.

This chain joins TRBV13 and TRBJ2-7, with TRBD2 matching 7 bases. This CDR3 spans 15 amino acids. J lost 6 bases, V lost 2 bases, and 10 bases had no gene match. Germline CDR1 PRHDT, CDR2 FYEKMQ (reference sequence). The CDR3, as DNA: TGTGCCAGCAGCTTATCAGGCGCGGGAGAACGCGAGCAGTACTTC. Translating gives CASSLSGAGEREQYF.